A selection of T cell receptor beta chains follows, all from one sample in a study of cytomegalovirus exposure and HLA in healthy donors. Libraries were prepared by immunoSEQ multiplex PCR; TCRdb keeps only in-frame clonotypes and omits some of them. The sample holds roughly 52,000 clones, more than 80% seen once. The sequenced sample was PBMCs. The receptors come from a man younger than 35 in good health and CMV-seronegative. The CDR3 runs from the conserved cysteine through the conserved F or W. The order of the fields is J gene, clone size, D gene, V gene, CDR3 DNA, CDR3 protein. D genes are given only for firm matches. Not all rows give a size; the values are once, few, many and, for expanded clones, a class.

>TRBJ1-1|.|TRBD1|TRBV18
TGTGCCAGCTCACCCACAGGGGGCACTGAAGCTTTCTTT
CASSPTGGTEAFF
>TRBJ2-7|.|.|TRBV29-1
TGCAGCGTTGAGTTGGAGACCTACGAGCAGTACTTC
CSVELETYEQYF
>TRBJ2-5|.|TRBD1|TRBV28
TGTGCCAGCAGTGCAGGGGGCTGGTGGGAGACCCAGTACTTC
CASSAGGWWETQYF
>TRBJ1-1|.|.|TRBV27
TGTGCCAGCAGTTTATCGAGGAACACTGAAGCTTTCTTT
CASSLSRNTEAFF
>TRBJ1-5|.|.|TRBV18
TGTGCCAGCTCACCACAGGGGGGCAATCAGCCCCAGCATTTT
CASSPQGGNQPQHF
>TRBJ2-7|.|.|TRBV10-2
TGCGCCAGCGCCCGCGGTGGGGCAGGAACCTACGAGCAGTACTTC
CASARGGAGTYEQYF
>TRBJ2-2|once|TRBD1|TRBV28
TGTGCCAGTCATCCGGGACAGTGGAACACCGGGGAGCTGTTTTTT
CASHPGQWNTGELFF
>TRBJ2-1|.|.|TRBV6-4
TGTGCCAGCAGTGTTACGCAGGGAAGCGATGAGCAGTTCTTC
CASSVTQGSDEQFF
>TRBJ1-2|.|TRBD1|TRBV14
TGTGCCAGCAGCCAAGAGGGGACAGTCCTTCGGGGCTACACCTTC
CASSQEGTVLRGYTF
>TRBJ2-7|once|TRBD2|TRBV7-9
TGTGCCAGCAGCTTAGGGGGTTCCAAGCGGGACTACGAGCAGTACTTC
CASSLGGSKRDYEQYF
>TRBJ1-4|.|TRBD1|TRBV4-1
TGCGCCAGCAGCCCCCTGGGACAGGGTCAGGTTAATGAAAAACTGTTTTTT
CASSPLGQGQVNEKLFF
>TRBJ1-1|once|TRBD1|TRBV7-2
TGTGCCAGCAGCTTAGTTCACCAGGGGGTCAGGAACACTGAAGCTTTCTTT
CASSLVHQGVRNTEAFF
>TRBJ2-3|.|TRBD1|TRBV10-3
TGTGCCATCAGCATGGGACAGGGGGACACAGATACGCAGTATTTT
CAISMGQGDTDTQYF
>TRBJ2-7|.|.|TRBV18
TGTGCCAGCCCGGAGGACCTGAAGGGCTACGAGCAGTACTTC
CASPEDLKGYEQYF
>TRBJ2-5|.|.|TRBV5-5
TGTGCCAGCAGCTTGTATAGGGGAAACCAAGAGACCCAGTACTTC
CASSLYRGNQETQYF
>TRBJ1-2|.|.|TRBV29-1
TGCAGCGTTGACGACAGGTTGTATGGCTACACCTTC
CSVDDRLYGYTF
>TRBJ2-1|.|.|TRBV27
TGTGCCAGCAGTTTGGTCCCAGACAGCTCCTACAATGAGCAGTTCTTC
CASSLVPDSSYNEQFF
>TRBJ2-7|.|TRBD1|TRBV28
TGTGCCAGCAGTCCTCGGGACAGGGTCACCTACGAGCAGTACTTC
CASSPRDRVTYEQYF
>TRBJ1-1|.|.|TRBV6-1
TGTGCCAGCAGTGAAGTAATGGCTTTCTTT
CASSEVMAFF
>TRBJ2-2|.|.|TRBV2
TGTGCCAGCTACCGGGACAAGAACACCGGGGAGCTGTTTTTT
CASYRDKNTGELFF
>TRBJ2-1|.|.|TRBV30
TGTGCCTGGAATCGAGGGGGCTCCTACAATGAGCAGTTCTTC
CAWNRGGSYNEQFF
>TRBJ2-7|.|.|TRBV10-3
TGTGCCATCAGTGAAGGAAGGACAACCTACGAGCAGTACTTC
CAISEGRTTYEQYF
>TRBJ1-5|.|.|TRBV10-3
TGTGCCATCAGTGACGGGGGGGGGTCTCAGCCCCAGCATTTT
CAISDGGGSQPQHF
>TRBJ2-2|.|.|TRBV6-1
TGTGCCAGCAGTGAGGGCAGGGCAAGTGGGGAGCTGTTTTTT
CASSEGRASGELFF
>TRBJ1-2|once|TRBD1|TRBV11-2
TGTGCCAGCAGCCCTCGGACAGGGGCTGGCTACACCTTC
CASSPRTGAGYTF
>TRBJ2-3|.|TRBD2|TRBV11-2
TGTGCCAGCAGCTTTCGGGCGGGAGGCACAGATACGCAGTATTTT
CASSFRAGGTDTQYF
>TRBJ2-1|.|TRBD1|TRBV7-9
TGTGCCAGCAGCTTCGTAGGGACAGGGGGACTTGACAATGAGCAGTTCTTC
CASSFVGTGGLDNEQFF
>TRBJ2-2|.|.|TRBV7-6
TGTGCCAGCAGCTCAGGGGCGATTCGTCAGGGGGAGCTGTTTTTT
CASSSGAIRQGELFF
>TRBJ2-1|.|.|TRBV5-4
TGTGCCAGCAGCGCCGGACTTCGATCCTCCAATGAGCAGTTCTTC
CASSAGLRSSNEQFF
>TRBJ2-5|.|TRBD2|TRBV5-1
TGCGCCAGCAGCTTGGGCGGGACTAGCGGTCTTTCGGAGGAGACCCAGTACTTC
CASSLGGTSGLSEETQYF
>TRBJ2-2|.|.|TRBV19
TGTGCCAGTGCGCGCTACCAAAACACCGGGGAGCTGTTTTTT
CASARYQNTGELFF
>TRBJ1-4|.|.|TRBV2
TGTGCCAGCACCCCCCCTCTCTTGGCCCGCGAAAAACTGTTTTTT
CASTPPLLAREKLFF
>TRBJ2-2|.|TRBD1|TRBV7-7
TGTGCTAGCAGGAGACAGGGGGCGGCCGGGGAGCTGTTTTTT
CASRRQGAAGELFF
>TRBJ2-5|.|TRBD1|TRBV27
TGTGCCAGCAGTTTATCGAGGGGACAGTCTATAAGTTATTACTTC
CASSLSRGQSISYYF
>TRBJ1-5|.|.|TRBV28
TGTGCCAGCGGCCGGACTTTGGGCAATCAGCCCCAGCATTTT
CASGRTLGNQPQHF
>TRBJ2-7|.|TRBD1|TRBV2
TGTGCCAGCAGTGAAGTGTTTACAGGGGATCAGCAGTACTTC
CASSEVFTGDQQYF
>TRBJ2-2|few|TRBD1|TRBV11-3
TGTGCCAGCAGCGCGAGGACAGGGGGCTATACCGGGGAGCTGTTTTTT
CASSARTGGYTGELFF
>TRBJ1-1|.|.|TRBV30
TGTGCCTGGAGTTGGTTCACCGGGTTGAACACTGAAGCTTTCTTT
CAWSWFTGLNTEAFF
>TRBJ2-1|.|TRBD2|TRBV5-4
TGTGCCAGCAGCTTGGGACCGCTGACTAGCGGGAGTAATGAGCAGTTCTTC
CASSLGPLTSGSNEQFF
>TRBJ2-2|.|.|TRBV7-9
TGTGCCAGCAGCTTTAGTACAGGGTTGTCCGGGGAGCTGTTTTTT
CASSFSTGLSGELFF
>TRBJ1-1|.|TRBD1|TRBV12-5
TGTGCTAGTGTTGATGACAGGGCGCTGCGCACTGAAGCTTTCTTT
CASVDDRALRTEAFF
>TRBJ1-2|.|.|TRBV15
TGTGCCACCAGCCCAGGGAACTATGGCTACACCTTC
CATSPGNYGYTF
>TRBJ1-4|medium-sized|.|TRBV6-1
TGTGCCAGCAGTGGGGCCCACAGAACTTTAAGAGAAAAACTGTTTTTT
CASSGAHRTLREKLFF
>TRBJ2-2|.|.|TRBV7-6
TGTGCCAGCAGCTACGGAGAGGCCGGGGAGCTGTTTTTT
CASSYGEAGELFF
>TRBJ2-1|.|.|TRBV2
TGTGCCAGCAGCAAACAGACAGGCTCCTACAATGAGCAGTTCTTC
CASSKQTGSYNEQFF
>TRBJ1-3|.|TRBD1|TRBV6-5
TGTGCCAGCAGTTGGAGGGGGCCTGGAAACACCATATATTTT
CASSWRGPGNTIYF